This record covers a single T cell receptor (beta chain). The data were obtained in a study of HIV-infected patients and healthy controls. Per the germline V gene, CDR1 is GTSNPN and CDR2 is SVGIG (reference sequence). Losses at the gene ends were 8 bases for V and 2 bases for J; bases not matched to a gene: 10. The CDR3 is made up of 15 amino acids. TCRdb called the 5' RACE reads again in MiXCR, with one record for every CDR3 protein. The sample comprises about 67,000 distinct CDR3 sequences, about a sixth of which are singletons, and approximately 5% rests with the top ten. The TCR originated in a human donor in good health. J is TRBJ2-4 and V is TRBV30, with 9 positions matching TRBD2. What was sequenced was CD4+ T cells from blood. The CDR3 is CAGGRAGGSKNIQYF. In DNA, the CDR3 is TGTGCCGGGGGCCGAGCGGGAGGTTCCAAAAACATTCAGTACTTC.